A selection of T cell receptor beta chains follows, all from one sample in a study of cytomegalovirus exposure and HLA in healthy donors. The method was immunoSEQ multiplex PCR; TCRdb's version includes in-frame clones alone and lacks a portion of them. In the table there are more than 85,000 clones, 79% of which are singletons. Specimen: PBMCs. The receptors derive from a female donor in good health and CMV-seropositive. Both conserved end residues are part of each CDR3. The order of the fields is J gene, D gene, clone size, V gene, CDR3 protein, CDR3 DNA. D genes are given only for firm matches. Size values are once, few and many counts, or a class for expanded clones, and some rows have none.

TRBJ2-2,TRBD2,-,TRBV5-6,CASSLAGLAGPGRGGELFF,TGTGCCAGCAGCTTAGCGGGACTAGCGGGCCCCGGCAGGGGCGGGGAGCTGTTTTTT
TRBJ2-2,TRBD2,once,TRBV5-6,CASSWASGNIWANTGELFF,TGTGCCAGCAGCTGGGCTAGCGGAAACATATGGGCGAACACCGGGGAGCTGTTTTTT
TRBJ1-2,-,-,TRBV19,CASISRGGEERGYGYTF,TGTGCCAGTATATCCCGTGGGGGCGAAGAAAGAGGCTATGGCTACACCTTC
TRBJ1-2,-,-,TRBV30,CAWSVPGVNYGYTF,TGTGCCTGGAGTGTACCGGGGGTTAACTATGGCTACACCTTC
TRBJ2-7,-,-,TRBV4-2,CASSQEQDNYEQYF,TGTGCCAGCAGCCAAGAACAGGACAACTACGAGCAGTACTTC
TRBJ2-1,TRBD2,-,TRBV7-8,CASRDLLAGLNNEQFF,TGTGCCAGCCGGGACCTTCTAGCGGGATTAAACAATGAGCAGTTCTTC
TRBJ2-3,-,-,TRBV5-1,CASSFNAPNTDTQYF,TGCGCCAGCAGCTTCAACGCGCCGAACACAGATACGCAGTATTTT
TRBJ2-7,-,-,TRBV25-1,CASSVGVEQYF,TGTGCCAGCAGTGTCGGGGTTGAGCAGTACTTC
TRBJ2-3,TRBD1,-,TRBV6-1,CASSPGQGIDTQYF,TGTGCCAGCAGCCCGGGACAGGGGATAGATACGCAGTATTTT
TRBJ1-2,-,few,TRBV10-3,CAISESSDLNYGYTF,TGTGCCATCAGTGAGTCTTCAGATCTCAACTATGGCTACACCTTC
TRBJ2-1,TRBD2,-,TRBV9,CASTPWPSGGEGSSYNEQFF,TGTGCCAGCACCCCCTGGCCTAGCGGGGGGGAGGGAAGCTCCTACAATGAGCAGTTCTTC
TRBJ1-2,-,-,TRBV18,CASSPDHRTAYGYTF,TGTGCCAGCTCACCAGACCACCGGACAGCCTATGGCTACACCTTC
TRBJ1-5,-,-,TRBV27,CASSALSGLDNQPQHF,TGTGCCAGCAGTGCCCTCAGTGGGCTGGACAATCAGCCCCAGCATTTT